The present TCR beta chain was sequenced within a study of CD8 T cells in ankylosing spondylitis. Broader study findings: Matched ankylosing spondylitis synovial fluid reportedly showed significant enrichment of disease-linked clones. Previous work reported some of these motif variants in the synovial fluid and blood of reactive arthritis. A CD8+ phenotype characterized the disease-linked clones, which were relatively rare in peripheral blood.

The CDR3 extends over 14 amino acids. Deletions cut 11 bases from V and 5 bases from J, with 19 bases between. Germline V gene sequence: CDR1 MDHEN, CDR2 SYDVKM. As the method for making TCR beta libraries, quantitative 5'-RACE with molecular barcodes was used. TCRdb used MiXCR to reprocess the 5' RACE reads, holding one entry per CDR3 protein. The sample records roughly 260,000 distinct CDR3 sequences, roughly 20% being singletons. This clonotype was observed a handful of times. Its cognate antigen is unknown. Input material: blood, either unsorted or a sorted T cell fraction (not recorded which). The receptor was isolated from a male donor with ankylosing spondylitis or in good health (not recorded which). The rearrangement links TRBV28 to TRBJ1-5; TRBD1 might be the D (6 bases). CDR3: CASQGPSGYQPQHF. The CDR3 bases are TGTGCCTCCCAGGGGCCATCGGGTTATCAGCCCCAGCATTTT.